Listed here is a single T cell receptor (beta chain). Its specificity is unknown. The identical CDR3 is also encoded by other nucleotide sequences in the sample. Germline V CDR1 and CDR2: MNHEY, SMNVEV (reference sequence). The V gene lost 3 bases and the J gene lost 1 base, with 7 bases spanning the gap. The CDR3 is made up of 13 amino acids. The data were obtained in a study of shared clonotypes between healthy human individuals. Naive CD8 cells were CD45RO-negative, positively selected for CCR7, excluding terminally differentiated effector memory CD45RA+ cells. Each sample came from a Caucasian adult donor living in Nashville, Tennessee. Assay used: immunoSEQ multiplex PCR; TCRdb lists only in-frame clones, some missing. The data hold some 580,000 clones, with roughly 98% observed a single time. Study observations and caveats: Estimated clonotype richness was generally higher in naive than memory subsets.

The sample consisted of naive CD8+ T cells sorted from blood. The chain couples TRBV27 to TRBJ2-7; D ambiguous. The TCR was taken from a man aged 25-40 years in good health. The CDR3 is CASSFAGSYEQYF. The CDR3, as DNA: TGTGCCAGCAGTTTTGCTGGGTCCTACGAGCAGTACTTC.